The 27 T cell receptor beta chains listed next were all sequenced from one sample in a study of T cell responses to AZD1222 COVID-19 vaccine. The method was immunoSEQ multiplex PCR; TCRdb's version includes in-frame clones alone and lacks a portion of them. The repertoire holds approximately 160,000 clones, with under 95% as singletons. Sequences were derived from peripheral blood, sampled on day 0 of AZD1222 vaccination. The source is an adult in good health.

V is TRBV5-1 and J is TRBJ2-2; perhaps TRBD2 as D (6 bases). CDR3 length equals 16 residues. The V end was cut by 2 bases, the J end by 6 bases, with 17 bases between. Germline V gene data show CDR1 as SGHRS and CDR2 as YFSETQ. Here the CDR3 DNA reads TGCGCCAGCAGCTTTACCGGCAGGGACTCCGCCGGGGAGCTGTTTTTT. Residues: CASSFTGRDSAGELFF.

The chain links TRBV5-4 to TRBJ1-2; D is ambiguous. V was pared by 0 bases and J by 4 bases, with 13 bases between. From germline, CDR1 is SGHNT and CDR2 YYREEE (reference sequence). This CDR3 region has 15 residues. The chain's CDR3 is CASSLESRSSYGYTF. In DNA, the CDR3 is TGTGCCAGCAGCTTGGAGTCTAGGTCTTCCTATGGCTACACCTTC.

The chain recombines TRBV11-3 with TRBJ2-5; a weak D match, TRBD1 (6 bases). The CDR3 has 14 residues. Trimming took 5 bases from V and 0 from J, leaving 10 bases between them. The germline CDR1 and CDR2 sequences are SGHNT and YENEEA. The CDR3 region has the DNA TGTGCCAGCAGCCGGGACACCTACCAAGAGACCCAGTACTTC. Translation gives CASSRDTYQETQYF.

This clone was detected a few times. For the CDR3, the DNA is TGCGCCAGCAGCCCGCAGAGCTCCTACAATGAGCAGTTCTTC. Its translation is CASSPQSSYNEQFF. V is TRBV5-1 and J is TRBJ2-1, with no clear D. CDR3 size: 14 residues. Trimming removed 4 bases from V and 0 bases from J, with 8 bases in between. The germline V gene has CDR1 SGHRS and CDR2 YFSETQ.

The J gene is TRBJ2-2, the V gene TRBV19; 9 positions match TRBD1. The CDR3 runs 16 residues. Looked up from germline, CDR1 is LNHDA and CDR2 is SQIVND (reference sequence). Losses at the gene ends were 3 bases for V and 6 bases for J; bases not matched to a gene: 8. CDR3 nucleotides: TGTGCCAGTAGTATTGCGGGACAGGGTTGGGCCGGGGAGCTGTTTTTT. This translates into CASSIAGQGWAGELFF.

The CDR3 nucleotides read TGTGCCAGCAGCACACTCAAATTGACAGCGAAGAACACTGAAGCTTTCTTT. It yields the protein CASSTLKLTAKNTEAFF. The rearrangement joins TRBV27 to TRBJ1-1; D might be TRBD1 (5 bases). Germline loops: CDR1 MNHEY, CDR2 SMNVEV (reference sequence). Trimming pared 6 bases from V and 1 base from J, leaving 21 bases between. The CDR3 consists of 17 residues.

The rearrangement joins TRBV6-5 to TRBJ1-4, with 7 bases identical to TRBD1. Per the germline V gene, CDR1 is MNHEY and CDR2 is SVGAGI. Unmatched junction bases numbered 8, after V lost 8 bases and J lost 8 bases. The CDR3 has 13 amino acids. The CDR3 DNA follows: TGTGCCAGCGAACAGGGGAAGGGAGAAAAACTGTTTTTT. It yields the protein CASEQGKGEKLFF.

The chain links TRBV28 to TRBJ1-1, with D unresolved. Trimming took 7 bases from V and 8 from J, leaving 8 bases between them. The CDR3 consists of 10 residues. Looked up from germline, CDR1 is MDHEN and CDR2 is SYDVKM. CDR3 in DNA: TGTGCCAGCACGGGAAACGAAGCTTTCTTT. This translates into CASTGNEAFF. Looking up the rest from reference TRBV28 and TRBJ1-1 gives the full variable domain: DVKVTQSSRYLVKRTGEKVFLECVQDMDHENMFWYRQDPGLGLRLIYFSYDVKMKEKGDIPEGYSVSREKKERFSLILESASTNQTSMYLCASTGNEAFFGQGTRLTVV.

This chain connects TRBV4-1 to TRBJ2-2; D possibly uses TRBD1 or TRBD2 (5 bases each). Germline lookup yields CDR1 MGHRA and CDR2 YSYEKL. The CDR3 sequence is 14 residues long. V was pared by 4 bases and J by 13 bases, with 19 bases between. DNA for the CDR3: TGCGCCAGCAGCCCTCCCTGGGACGGCGGGTGGCTGTTTTTT. Translated, it gives CASSPPWDGGWLFF.

The genes are TRBV28 and TRBJ2-7, with D perhaps TRBD1 (5 bases). Germline-derived CDR1 and CDR2 are MDHEN and SYDVKM. The CDR3 sequence is 15 residues long. Trimming pared 3 bases from V and 5 bases from J, leaving 17 bases between. The DNA of the CDR3 is TGTGCCAGCAGTTTCTCCTGGGGCCCGAAGGACGAGCAGTACTTC. The encoded protein is CASSFSWGPKDEQYF.

The gene calls are TRBV28 and TRBJ1-2, with 11 bases matching TRBD1. The CDR3 has 14 amino acids. CDR1 and CDR2 (germline): MDHEN, SYDVKM. The V and J ends lost 5 bases and 4 bases, in that order; junction bases with no gene match: 3. CDR3 DNA sequence: TGTGCCAGCAGTGGGACAGGGGGAGGCTATGGCTACACCTTC. Translated, it gives CASSGTGGGYGYTF.

The chain employs TRBV14 and TRBJ2-5; D is ambiguous. The CDR3 sequence is 14 residues long. The V and J ends lost 0 bases and 5 bases respectively, with 10 bases between them. CDR1 is SGHDN and CDR2 is FVKESK in the germline V gene. The CDR3 bases are TGTGCCAGCAGCCAAGATGTCCGGCGGGAGACCCAGTACTTC. Amino acid sequence: CASSQDVRRETQYF.

This rearrangement joins TRBV5-1 to TRBJ1-4; D possibly corresponds to TRBD1 (5 bases). V was pared by 4 bases and J by 4 bases, with 14 bases between. Germline CDR1 is SGHRS and CDR2 is YFSETQ. This CDR3 region has 15 residues. The CDR3 is CASSILGANNEKLFF. The CDR3 DNA follows: TGCGCCAGCAGCATCCTTGGGGCTAATAATGAAAAACTGTTTTTT. The entire variable domain, with the rest obtained from reference TRBV5-1 and TRBJ1-4, is as follows: KAGVTQTPRYLIKTRGQQVTLSCSPISGHRSVSWYQQTPGQGLQFLFEYFSETQRNKGNFPGRFSGRQFSNSRSEMNVSTLELGDSALYLCASSILGANNEKLFFGSGTQLSVL.

This clone appeared once. This chain joins TRBV5-1 and TRBJ2-4, with D unresolved. The CDR3 length is 13 residues. Trimming took off 4 bases at V and 6 bases at J, with 11 bases between the two ends. Germline-derived CDR1 and CDR2 are SGHRS and YFSETQ. The CDR3 DNA sequence: TGCGCCAGCAGCCGTGACACGATAAACATTCAGTACTTC. It yields the protein CASSRDTINIQYF.

In its sample, this clone was seen a few times. The chain has TRBV27 and TRBJ1-2; the D is unclear. The CDR3 length is 13 residues. Germline values: CDR1 MNHEY, CDR2 SMNVEV (reference sequence). The V gene lost 5 bases and the J gene lost 0 bases, with 7 bases spanning the gap. In nucleotides, the CDR3 is TGTGCCAGCAGTCAACAGCCTAACTATGGCTACACCTTC. Translation gives CASSQQPNYGYTF.

V is TRBV28 and J is TRBJ1-5; D remains unclear. CDR3 size: 15 residues. Trimming removed 6 bases from V and 4 bases from J, with 16 bases in between. Germline V lookup: CDR1 MDHEN, CDR2 SYDVKM. CDR3 protein: CASSPPGSKNQPQHF. The CDR3 nucleotides read TGTGCCAGCAGCCCCCCCGGGTCCAAAAATCAGCCCCAGCATTTT.

V gene TRBV5-5 combines with J gene TRBJ2-7; the D gene is possibly TRBD2 (5 bases). From germline, CDR1 is SGHKS and CDR2 YYEKEE (reference sequence). This CDR3 has 14 amino acids. V was clipped by 7 bases and J by 1 base, with 15 bases between them. The CDR3 here is CASQPAGLSYEQYF. The CDR3 coding sequence is TGTGCCAGCCAACCCGCGGGCCTTTCCTACGAGCAGTACTTC.

The chain links TRBV28 to TRBJ1-4; 7 nucleotides match TRBD1. There are 15 residues in the CDR3. Germline V gene sequence: CDR1 MDHEN, CDR2 SYDVKM. The V segment lost 3 bases and the J segment 8 bases; nucleotides outside the gene matches: 9. CDR3 coding DNA: TGTGCCAGCAGTTTTACAGGGGCGCTACAAGAAAAACTGTTTTTT. This codes for CASSFTGALQEKLFF.

The chain combines TRBV2 with TRBJ1-2; 9 bases match TRBD1. CDR3 length: 15 residues. In germline, CDR1 is SNHLY, CDR2 FYNNEI. Trimming cost V 6 bases and J 4 bases; bases outside gene matches: 9. The CDR3 loop reads CASRARTGAAYGYTF. CDR3 in DNA: TGTGCCAGCAGGGCCCGGACAGGGGCGGCCTATGGCTACACCTTC.

The CDR3 spells CASSPLLGAANGYTF. CDR3 coding DNA: TGTGCCAGCTCACCACTTTTAGGGGCAGCGAATGGCTACACCTTC. The chain links TRBV18 to TRBJ1-2; weak D call: TRBD1 (5 bases). Per the germline V gene, CDR1 is KGHSH and CDR2 is LQKENI. Trimming took 1 base from V and 6 from J, leaving 15 bases between them. The CDR3 spans 15 residues. The whole variable domain, remainder taken from reference TRBV18 and TRBJ1-2, is NAGVMQNPRHLVRRRGQEARLRCSPMKGHSHVYWYRQLPEEGLKFMVYLQKENIIDESGMPKERFSAEFPKEGPSILRIQQVVRGDSAAYFCASSPLLGAANGYTFGSGTRLTVV.

The CDR3 nucleotides are TGTGCCAGCAGCCAAGGCGGGATCACCTACGAGCAGTACTTC. It translates to CASSQGGITYEQYF. The chain has TRBV3-1 (or the pseudogene TRBV3-2) and TRBJ2-7, with D tentatively TRBD2 (6 bases). Germline V gene data show CDR1 as LGHDT and CDR2 as YNNKEL (reference sequence). The CDR3 sequence is 14 residues long. Trimming removed 1 base from V and 2 bases from J, with 9 bases in between.

The chain is built from TRBV28 and TRBJ2-2; TRBD1 aligns across 7 bases. V shed 4 bases, J shed 2 bases, and the junction held 10 bases outside the gene matches. The CDR3 runs to 17 residues. Germline CDR1 reads MDHEN; CDR2 reads SYDVKM. For the CDR3, the DNA is TGTGCCAGCAGTTCTCCCCGGGGACAGTTTAACACCGGGGAGCTGTTTTTT. Amino acids: CASSSPRGQFNTGELFF.

This clone was recorded a few times. This sequence joins TRBV4-2 and TRBJ1-1; maybe TRBD1 (6 bases). Germline assignment: CDR1 LGHNA and CDR2 YNFKEQ. The CDR3 spans 15 residues. Trimming removed 1 base at V and 3 bases at J, with 12 bases between. In nucleotides, the CDR3 is TGTGCCAGCAGCCAAGGACTGGGGGCGGACACTGAAGCTTTCTTT. Protein product: CASSQGLGADTEAFF.

The chain uses TRBV10-3 and TRBJ1-2; D unresolved. CDR1 ENHRY and CDR2 SYGVKD come from the germline V gene. The CDR3 sequence is 14 residues long. V gave up 4 bases and J gave up 4 bases, with 13 bases separating them. The CDR3 bases are TGTGCCATCAGTGGGGGTAAGGGAAGCTATGGCTACACCTTC. This gives the protein CAISGGKGSYGYTF.

V usage is TRBV6-2 or TRBV6-3 and J usage is TRBJ2-7; TRBD2 aligns across 10 bases. V dropped 2 bases and J dropped 3; count of bases not matched to a gene: 7. This CDR3 comprises 16 residues. The germline V gene encodes CDR1 MNHEY and CDR2 SVGEGT. The CDR3 DNA reads as TGTGCCAGCAGTTACCAAACACTAGCGGGGAGCTACGAGCAGTACTTC. Amino acids: CASSYQTLAGSYEQYF.

The rearrangement joins TRBV7-3 to TRBJ2-1, with 10 bases identical to TRBD2. CDR1 SGHTA and CDR2 FQGTGA come from the germline V gene. V lost 2 bases, J lost 3 bases, and 1 base stayed unmatched. The CDR3 contains 15 residues. In DNA form, the CDR3 reads TGTGCCAGCAGCTTAGGACTAGCGGACTACAATGAGCAGTTCTTC. It translates to CASSLGLADYNEQFF.

J is TRBJ2-5 and V is TRBV7-2; D gene uncertain. The CDR3 contains 14 residues. Trimming cost V 6 bases and J 5 bases, with 16 bases left between them. CDR1 is SGHTA, CDR2 FQGNSA, per germline. The CDR3 region has the DNA TGTGCCAGCAGGCGAAATGCACGGGTGGAGACCCAGTACTTC. It encodes CASRRNARVETQYF.